This T cell receptor (beta chain) was identified in a study of T cells in Graves' hyperthyroidism and ophthalmopathy. On the study more broadly: Before any treatment, at initial diagnosis, peripheral blood was collected.

TCR beta CDR3 regions were amplified from RNA. The HTBI primer set served for first-round RT-PCR of the TCR CDR3. TCRdb reanalysed the multiplex PCR reads using MiXCR and keeps one entry per CDR3 protein. The data show under 70,000 distinct CDR3 sequences, approximately 57% seen once. This clonotype was counted at least ten times. The CDR3 spans 15 residues. Trimming removed 2 bases from V and 1 base from J, with 10 bases in between. The germline V gene has CDR1 KGHSH and CDR2 LQKENI. Sequenced input: blood. The chain links TRBV18 to TRBJ2-3; TRBD1 or TRBD2 may be the D gene (5 bases each). The TCR sequence derives from a woman aged 55-70 years with Graves' ophthalmopathy. As DNA, the CDR3 is TGTGCCAGCTCACCAACCCGGGGCGGCACAGATACGCAGTATTTT. It codes for CASSPTRGGTDTQYF.